This T cell receptor (beta chain) was identified during a study of blood T cell repertoires in COVID-19. Study in general: The United States, Italy and Spain supplied acute and convalescent COVID-19 samples. Sources were T cells, B-cell-depleted T cells, or PBMCs; the material itself was cDNA or gDNA.

The sample holds a few counts of this clone. The germline V gene encodes CDR1 SGDLS and CDR2 YYNGEE. This CDR3 comprises 13 residues. The germline V and J ends were trimmed by 4 bases and 1 base, with 8 bases remaining between them. How the authors handled the data: Counts of nucleated cells, estimated from reference gene primer amplification, were obtained. Clones were sequenced by immunoSEQ multiplex PCR, and TCRdb holds only the in-frame ones, with some missing. Clonal size and the V and J genes are those of that table, whereas D and trimming came from the DNA. Of about 110,000 clones listed, about four fifths are singletons.

The clonotype comes from a man aged 70 or older with acute or convalescent COVID-19. The gene calls are TRBV9 and TRBJ1-1; D might be TRBD1 (5 bases). Sequences were obtained from peripheral blood. CDR3 coding DNA: TGTGCCAGCAGCAGACAGACGAACACTGAAGCTTTCTTT. This translates into CASSRQTNTEAFF.